These 3 T cell receptor beta chains originate from one sample sequenced in a study of T cell responses to AZD1222 COVID-19 vaccine. Profiling relied on immunoSEQ multiplex PCR, and the TCRdb table lists in-frame clones only, not all of them. The table shows around 100,000 clones, with approximately 90% occurring only once. The starting material was peripheral blood, obtained on day 0 of AZD1222 vaccination. The source of these receptors is an adult in good health.

This sequence joins TRBV14 and TRBJ1-2; perhaps TRBD1 as D (5 bases). V was clipped by 0 bases and J by 4 bases, with 12 bases between them. The V gene's germline CDR1 is SGHDN and CDR2 FVKESK. The CDR3 is 15 amino acids. DNA for the CDR3: TGTGCCAGCAGCCAAGACGGGGCGGTGGGCTATGGCTACACCTTC. Translation: CASSQDGAVGYGYTF.

The V call is TRBV2, the J call TRBJ1-2; tentative D call: TRBD1 (6 bases). The CDR3 is 15 residues long. Deletions cut 10 bases from V and 0 bases from J, with 18 bases between. CDR1 SNHLY and CDR2 FYNNEI come from the germline V gene. Here the CDR3 DNA reads TGTGCCAACCTCCCCGGCGGGGGGCCTAACTATGGCTACACCTTC. Protein sequence: CANLPGGGPNYGYTF.

Only one count was recorded for this clone. A junction boundary mismatches the germline segment, possibly from a read error. V usage is TRBV2 and J usage is TRBJ2-4, with a possible D match to TRBD2 (6 bases). Germline loops: CDR1 SNHLY, CDR2 FYNNEI. The CDR3 extends over 15 amino acids. Here the CDR3 DNA reads TGTGTCAGCAGTGAGTGGGGGGTGGCCAAAAACATTCAGTACTTC. Translating gives CVSSEWGVAKNIQYF. Together with reference TRBV2 and TRBJ2-4, the CDR3 gives the full variable domain: EPEVTQTPSHQVTQMGQEVILRCVPISNHLYFYWYRQILGQKVEFLVSFYNNEISEKSEIFDDQFSVERPDGSNFTLKIRSTKLEDSAMYFCVSSEWGVAKNIQYFGAGTRLSVL.